This T cell receptor beta chain was documented in a study of T cells in Graves' hyperthyroidism and ophthalmopathy. Germline V gene sequence: CDR1 MNHNS, CDR2 SASEGT. The CDR3 totals 13 residues. Trimming cost V 3 bases and J 6 bases, with 12 bases left between them. This clonotype was found many times. The antigen remains unidentified. The study, taken as a whole, reports: Most clonotypes expanded in thyroid above 0.001 were likewise present in blood. In simple terms, a model built on 13 V-J features told ophthalmopathy apart from stable hyperthyroidism.

Exclusion followed for patients with uncontrolled infection, other autoimmune disease, pregnancy or lactation. In making diagnoses, clinical symptoms, serum thyroxine and TRAb, thyroid ultrasound and orbital computed tomography were all used. Authors of the study amplified TCR beta CDR3 regions from RNA transcripts. With the HTBI primer set, the TCR CDR3 went through a first round of RT-PCR. TCRdb itself ran the multiplex PCR reads through MiXCR, one entry per CDR3 protein. The data show 550,000 to 700,000 distinct CDR3 sequences, just over 45% seen once. V usage is TRBV6-1 and J usage is TRBJ2-7, with D uncertain. The sequence derives from an adult woman with Graves' disease, either hyperthyroidism or ophthalmopathy (not recorded which). The sample consisted of peripheral blood or thyroid tissue (not recorded which). The CDR3 DNA reads TGTGCCAGCAGTGAGCCGGCAGGTCTCGAGCAGTACTTC. Its translation: CASSEPAGLEQYF.